This T cell receptor (beta chain) stems from a study of shared clonotypes between healthy human individuals. A CD45RA+ naive subset and a CD45RA-negative memory subset were split from CD4+ cells. A remark on this clone: The antigen is not known.

General study findings and limits: Against clonotypes common to all four donors, non-shared ones had lower generation probabilities. Though the depth was large, rarefaction showed that sorted-subset sequencing was incomplete.

At deep level, the assay was performed. Using immunoSEQ multiplex PCR, the repertoire was profiled, and TCRdb retains in-frame clones only, with some absent. The sample records 500,000 or so clones, roughly 95% being singletons. This CDR3 contains 15 residues. CDR1 LNHDA and CDR2 SQIVND come from the germline V gene (reference sequence). The germline V and J ends were trimmed by 3 bases and 5 bases, with 13 bases remaining between them. The chain combines TRBV19 with TRBJ1-4; possibly TRBD1 for D (5 bases). The sequenced material came from naive CD4+ T cells sorted from blood. The sample's subset: CD45RA+ positively selected. This TCR was sampled from a woman aged 30 to 39 in good health. This CDR3 is CASSMLGHSNEKLFF. CDR3 nucleotide sequence: TGTGCCAGTAGTATGCTCGGACACTCAAATGAAAAACTGTTTTTT.